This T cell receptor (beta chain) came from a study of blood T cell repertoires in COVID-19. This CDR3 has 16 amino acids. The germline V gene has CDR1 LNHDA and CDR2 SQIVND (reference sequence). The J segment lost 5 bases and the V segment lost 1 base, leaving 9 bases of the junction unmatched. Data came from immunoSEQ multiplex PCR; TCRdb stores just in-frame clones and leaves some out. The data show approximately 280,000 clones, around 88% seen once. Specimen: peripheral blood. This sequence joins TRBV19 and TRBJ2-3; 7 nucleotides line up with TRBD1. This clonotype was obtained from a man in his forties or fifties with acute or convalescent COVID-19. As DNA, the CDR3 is TGTGCCAGTAGTATAGGGGACAGTCTTTCTTTAGATACGCAGTATTTT. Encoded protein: CASSIGDSLSLDTQYF.